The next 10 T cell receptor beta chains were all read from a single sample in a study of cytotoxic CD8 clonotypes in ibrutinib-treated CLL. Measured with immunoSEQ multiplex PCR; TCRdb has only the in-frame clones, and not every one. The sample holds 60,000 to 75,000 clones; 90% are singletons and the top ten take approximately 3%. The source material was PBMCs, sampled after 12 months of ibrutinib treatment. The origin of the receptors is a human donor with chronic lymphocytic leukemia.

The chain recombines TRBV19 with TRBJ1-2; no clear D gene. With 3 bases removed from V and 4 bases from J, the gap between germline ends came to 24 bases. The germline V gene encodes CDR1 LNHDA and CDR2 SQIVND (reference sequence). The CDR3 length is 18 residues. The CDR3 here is CASSMVRQHAGALYGYTF. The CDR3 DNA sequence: TGTGCCAGTAGTATGGTGAGGCAGCACGCGGGAGCCCTCTATGGCTACACCTTC.

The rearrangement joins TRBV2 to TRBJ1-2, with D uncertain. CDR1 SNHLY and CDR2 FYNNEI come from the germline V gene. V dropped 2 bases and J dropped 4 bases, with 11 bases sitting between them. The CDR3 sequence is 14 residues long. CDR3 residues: CASSESGGFYGYTF. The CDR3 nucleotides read TGTGCCAGCAGTGAAAGTGGTGGATTCTATGGCTACACCTTC.

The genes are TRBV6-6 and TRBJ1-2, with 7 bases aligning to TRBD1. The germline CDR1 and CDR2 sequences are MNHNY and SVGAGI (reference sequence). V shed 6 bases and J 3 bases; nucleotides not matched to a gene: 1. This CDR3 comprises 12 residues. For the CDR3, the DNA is TGTGCCAGCAGAACAGGGGACTATGGCTACACCTTC. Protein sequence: CASRTGDYGYTF.

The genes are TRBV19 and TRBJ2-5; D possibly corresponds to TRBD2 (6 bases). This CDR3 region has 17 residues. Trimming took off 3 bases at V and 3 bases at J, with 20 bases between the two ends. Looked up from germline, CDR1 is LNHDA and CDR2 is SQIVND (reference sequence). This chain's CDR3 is CASSIQASGLPKETQYF. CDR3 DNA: TGTGCCAGTAGTATTCAGGCCAGCGGGCTCCCAAAAGAGACCCAGTACTTC.

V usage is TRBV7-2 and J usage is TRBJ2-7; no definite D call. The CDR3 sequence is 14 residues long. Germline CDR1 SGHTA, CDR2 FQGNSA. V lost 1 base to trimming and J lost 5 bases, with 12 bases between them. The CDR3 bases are TGTGCCAGCAGCTTAGTATTCGGTCCCCACGAGCAGTACTTC. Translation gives CASSLVFGPHEQYF. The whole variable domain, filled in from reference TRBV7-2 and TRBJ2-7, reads GAGVSQSPSNKVTEKGKDVELRCDPISGHTALYWYRQSLGQGLEFLIYFQGNSAPDKSGLPSDRFSAERTGGSVSTLTIQRTQQEDSAVYLCASSLVFGPHEQYFGPGTRLTVT.

CDR3 loop: CASSRERSSYEQYF. The DNA of the CDR3 is TGTGCCAGCTCGAGGGAGCGGTCATCCTACGAGCAGTACTTC. The V call is TRBV2, the J call TRBJ2-7; TRBD2 might be the D (5 bases). The length of the CDR3 is 14 residues. Germline loops: CDR1 SNHLY, CDR2 FYNNEI. V gave up 8 bases and J gave up 1 base, with 15 bases separating them.

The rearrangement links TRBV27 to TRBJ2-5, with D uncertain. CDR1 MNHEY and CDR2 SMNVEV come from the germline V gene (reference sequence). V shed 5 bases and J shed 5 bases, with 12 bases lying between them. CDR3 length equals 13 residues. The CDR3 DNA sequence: TGTGCCAGCAGTGAAGACAAAGGGGAGACCCAGTACTTC. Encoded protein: CASSEDKGETQYF.

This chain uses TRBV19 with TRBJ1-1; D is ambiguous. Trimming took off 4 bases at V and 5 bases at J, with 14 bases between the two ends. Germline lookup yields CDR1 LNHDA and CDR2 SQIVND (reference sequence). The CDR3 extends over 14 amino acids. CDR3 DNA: TGTGCCAGTAGTACACGGGGTAGAGAAACTGAAGCTTTCTTT. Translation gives CASSTRGRETEAFF.

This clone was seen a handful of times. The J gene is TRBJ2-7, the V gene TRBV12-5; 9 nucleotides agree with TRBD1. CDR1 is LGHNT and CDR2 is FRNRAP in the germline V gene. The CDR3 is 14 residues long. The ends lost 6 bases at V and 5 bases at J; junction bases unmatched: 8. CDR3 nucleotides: TGTGCTAGTGGCCCCGGGACAGGGATCAACGAGCAGTACTTC. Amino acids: CASGPGTGINEQYF. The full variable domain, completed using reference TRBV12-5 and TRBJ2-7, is DARVTQTPRHKVTEMGQEVTMRCQPILGHNTVFWYRQTMMQGLELLAYFRNRAPLDDSGMPKDRFSAEMPDATLATLKIQPSEPRDSAVYFCASGPGTGINEQYFGPGTRLTVT.

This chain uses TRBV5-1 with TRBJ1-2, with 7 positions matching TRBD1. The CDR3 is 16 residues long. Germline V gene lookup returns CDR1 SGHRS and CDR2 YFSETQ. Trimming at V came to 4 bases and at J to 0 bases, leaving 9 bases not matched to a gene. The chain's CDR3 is CASSIRDSVTNYGYTF. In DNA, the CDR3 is TGCGCCAGCAGCATCCGGGACAGTGTAACTAACTATGGCTACACCTTC.